This T cell receptor (beta chain) was recorded in a study of breast tumors, draining lymph nodes, adjacent tissues. General observations from the study: Tumor repertoires ranked between lymph nodes and nontumor tissue in diversity, with V and J gene preferences. The data were judged consistent with most tumor T cells coming from lymph node and expanding in tumor.

The table lists this clonotype with a count of one. No antigen is known for it. TCRdb used MiXCR to reprocess the multiplex PCR reads, holding one entry per CDR3 protein. This sample has around 250,000 distinct CDR3 sequences; less than 40% occur once, and the top ten carry about 3.9%. Germline V gives CDR1 SGDLS, CDR2 YYNGEE. The CDR3 totals 15 residues. V lost 4 bases and J lost 5; bases outside the gene matches: 6. Samples came from axillary lymph nodes draining the breast cancer. This clonotype was obtained from a female donor with breast cancer. Some clones in this sample may be carry-over from other donors' samples. Sequenced input: axillary lymph node tissue. The chain employs TRBV9 and TRBJ2-7; TRBD2 matches at 13 bases. CDR3 sequence: CASSSGTSGVNEQYF. Here the CDR3 DNA reads TGTGCCAGCAGCTCCGGGACTAGCGGGGTCAACGAGCAGTACTTC.